This TCR beta chain originates from a study of blood T cell repertoires in COVID-19. Clones were read by immunoSEQ multiplex PCR, and TCRdb kept only the in-frame ones, dropping some. The table includes about 100,000 clones, more than 75% detected once. The V gene end was trimmed by 7 bases and the J gene end by 8 bases; junction bases not matched to a gene: 13. Germline V CDR1 and CDR2: SNHLY, FYNNEI. The CDR3 runs 15 residues. The sequencing input was peripheral blood. The rearrangement links TRBV2 to TRBJ1-4; 7 bases match TRBD1. The clonotype was recovered from a young man in a cohort sampled during active COVID-19. The chain's CDR3 is CASTLQEGAREKLFF. In DNA, the CDR3 is TGTGCCAGCACCCTCCAGGAGGGGGCTAGGGAAAAACTGTTTTTT.